This T cell receptor beta chain stems from a study of T-cell memory formation after mild COVID-19. Study-level findings and limits: The authors left the SARS-CoV-2 specificity of second-wave clones peaking on day 37 unconfirmed. CD4+ contracting clones were mainly CM and EM; CD8+ ones, EMRA.

Trimming left V 3 bases short and J 3 bases short, with 15 bases between. Germline V CDR1 and CDR2: MGHRA, YSYEKL. The CDR3 spans 15 residues. Constant-segment primers were used for 5'RACE, and the resulting TCR alpha and TCR beta cDNA libraries carried sample barcodes and UMIs. TCRdb re-derived calls from the 5' RACE reads in MiXCR, one entry per CDR3 protein. The sample holds roughly 300,000 distinct CDR3 sequences, roughly 15% seen once. A word on this clonotype: The antigen is not known.

The genes are TRBV4-1 and TRBJ2-7; weak D call: TRBD1 (6 bases). Sequences were obtained from PBMCs or a T cell subset sorted from them (not recorded which). The sequence was collected from a man aged 18 to 35 who had mild COVID-19 (a few samples of this study predate the infection). Cell type and time point are not known. The CDR3 region has the DNA TGCGCCAGCAGCCAGTCGGGACACAGGAACTACGAGCAGTACTTC. The encoded protein is CASSQSGHRNYEQYF.